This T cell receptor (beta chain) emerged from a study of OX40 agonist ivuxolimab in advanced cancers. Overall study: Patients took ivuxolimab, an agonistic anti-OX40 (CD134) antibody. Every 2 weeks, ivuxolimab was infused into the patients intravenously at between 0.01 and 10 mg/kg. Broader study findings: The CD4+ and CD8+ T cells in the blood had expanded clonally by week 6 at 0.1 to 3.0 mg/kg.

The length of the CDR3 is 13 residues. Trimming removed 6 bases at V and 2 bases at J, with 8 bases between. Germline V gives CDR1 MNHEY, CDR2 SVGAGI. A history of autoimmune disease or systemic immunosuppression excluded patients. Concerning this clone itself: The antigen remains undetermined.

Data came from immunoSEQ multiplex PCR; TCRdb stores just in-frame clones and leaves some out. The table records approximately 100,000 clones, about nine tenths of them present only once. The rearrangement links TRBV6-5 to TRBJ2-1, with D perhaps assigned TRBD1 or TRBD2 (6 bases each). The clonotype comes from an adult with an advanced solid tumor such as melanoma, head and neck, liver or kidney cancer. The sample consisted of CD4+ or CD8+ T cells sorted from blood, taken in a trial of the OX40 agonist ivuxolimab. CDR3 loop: CASREGAYNEQFF. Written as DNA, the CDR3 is TGTGCCAGCAGGGAGGGGGCCTACAATGAGCAGTTCTTC.